This T cell receptor (beta chain) was documented in a study of T-cell reconstitution after alpha-beta-depleted transplantation in children. Unique molecular identifiers were incorporated when the TCRbeta library was constructed. TCRdb ran MiXCR on the PCR reads and lists one entry per CDR3 protein. The sample lists about 500,000 distinct CDR3 sequences, 30% to 35% occurring once. After removal of 0 bases from V and 7 bases from J, the junction contained 5 bases not matched to a gene. The V gene's germline CDR1 is SGHRS and CDR2 YFSETQ. The CDR3 loop spans 15 amino acids. V and J are TRBV5-1 and TRBJ2-3; 10 nucleotides align to TRBD2. This TCR was recovered from a human donor who donated a stem cell graft to a child with aplastic anemia. Sample: PBMCs from the stem cell graft donor, taken from the stem cell graft. Written as DNA, the CDR3 is TGCGCCAGCAGCTTGGAAGCGGGAGGGCCGAATACGCAGTATTTT. It encodes CASSLEAGGPNTQYF.